This T cell receptor (beta chain) was recovered during a study of shared clonotypes between healthy human individuals (TCRdb year 2020). General notes on the study: A couple of women and three men aged 18 to 49 years were included in the cohort. Per donor, three plates each were used for CD4 naive and CD4 memory, two for CD8 naive, and one for CD8 memory. The study deeply sequenced blood TCR repertoires of about five healthy adults to estimate repertoire size and the extent of clonotype sharing between individuals. To increase sequencing depth and limit assay-specific biases, TCR repertoire library preparation and sequencing were carried out by different laboratories using diverse techniques. Each donor's leukapheresis produced roughly between about 0.8 and 8.9 billion PBMCs. The investigation overall reported the following: Incomplete sequencing was indicated by rarefaction of sorted-subset datasets, despite the large sequencing depth. Sampling was restricted to blood, and TCR repertoires in tissue are likely to differ from TCR repertoires in blood. Sharing across four donors was observed for about 4.8% of naive CD4, over 3% of naive CD8, 2% to 2.5% of memory CD4, and about 0.38% of memory CD8 clonotypes. The small number of donors limited the genetic and exposure-history diversity represented. Pairwise subsampling led to the expectation that sequencing depth would affect the degree of clonotype sharing among donors. Larger estimated clonotype richness was generally found for naive subsets than for memory subsets. Compared with non-shared clonotypes, clonotypes shared by all four sorted-subset donors had higher generation probabilities.

As for this clone: Its binding antigen is unknown. Per-base quality was not reported, and no clone a single base away is much larger than it.

TCR CDR3 regions were amplified from genomic DNA by multiplex PCR using the deep immunoSEQ assay. Extracted genomic DNA from each cell subset was distributed evenly across all wells of several immunoSEQ 96-well plates, and each plate was treated as a replicate. Each replicate PCR for sorted subsets received about 220 ng genomic DNA, equal to about 30,000 T cell genomes. The purified libraries were quantified using a Qubit 3.0 fluorometer, sized with a Bioanalyzer 2100, and then quantified again using the KAPA Library Quantification kit. Each immunoSEQ 96-well plate was sequenced on its own single-read 150-cycle Illumina NextSeq 550 flow cell. The authors processed their data as follows. Because the immunoSEQ output included only junctional sequences and no quality scores, the filtering could not be the same as the filtering used for full-length reads. To assign V/J genes and CDR3, sequences were annotated using PyIR, a Python wrapper for IgBLAST v1.9, with IMGT germline references. Any read was removed if the V/J assignment was weak (E-value above 1e-6), the CDR3 was missing, or the read contained stop codons, out-of-frame junctions, or ambiguous translated residues. V3J clonotypes were defined as sequences sharing an identical inferred V gene, J gene, and CDR3 amino acid sequence. To compute the percentage overlap between repertoires, the number of shared unique clonotypes was divided by the size of the smaller repertoire. Richness of each repertoire was evaluated using RTK rarefaction, the Chao1 estimator, and Recon v2.1 estimates of unobserved clonotypes. Generation probabilities were computed with OLGA for all TCRbeta clonotypes obtained by the gDNA method from several donors. The table was pulled from immuneACCESS by TCRdb, which kept in-frame rearrangements only. Such tables lose some clones; where checked, under half of the loss comes from unresolved V genes, and the rest has no known cause. V and J calls and clone size are those listed in that table; D and trimming were worked out from the DNA. The sample table shows millions of clones, and about 92% are seen once. The top ten hold roughly 0.15% of the sample.

The donors were healthy, HIV-negative adults with no recently reported acute infections or vaccinations. Every donor was a Caucasian adult residing in Nashville, Tennessee, USA. Magnetic negative selection was used to enrich CD4+ T cells, after which naive cells were positively selected on CD45RA and the negative fraction became the memory subset. Blood was collected by leukapheresis, and PBMCs were isolated by Ficoll-Histopaque density gradient centrifugation and then cryopreserved in liquid nitrogen vapor phase. Purity and quantity of every magnetically sorted T cell population were checked by analytical flow cytometry. From each sorted fraction, genomic DNA was isolated and quantified by UV absorbance on a Nanodrop 2000c. The germline V gene encodes CDR1 SGHRS and CDR2 YFSETQ. The CDR3 holds 14 amino acids from the cysteine to the phenylalanine. Only the CDR3 DNA is retained, 42 bases long and in frame from the first base. Relative to germline, V is missing 0 bases and J is missing 8 bases, with 3 bases of the junction outside any gene match.

Recombination linked TRBV5-1 to TRBJ1-4, with 8 junctional bases fitting TRBD1. This receptor was obtained from a young man in good health. Material: naive CD4+ T cells sorted from blood. Taken with the paper, the label for cell subset or site translates to: CD45RA+ positively selected. Here is the DNA: TGCGCCAGCAGCTTGGCCAGGGGGCAAGAAAAACTGTTTTTT. Its protein product is CASSLARGQEKLFF.